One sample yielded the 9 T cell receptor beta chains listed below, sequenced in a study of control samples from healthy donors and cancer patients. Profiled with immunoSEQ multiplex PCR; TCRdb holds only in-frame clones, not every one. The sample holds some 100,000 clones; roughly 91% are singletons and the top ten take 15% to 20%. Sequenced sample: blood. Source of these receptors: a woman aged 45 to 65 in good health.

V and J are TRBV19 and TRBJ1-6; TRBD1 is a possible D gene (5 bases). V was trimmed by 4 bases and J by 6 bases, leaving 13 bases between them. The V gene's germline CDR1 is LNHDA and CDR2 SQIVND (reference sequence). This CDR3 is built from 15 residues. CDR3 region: CASSTRQRANSPLHF. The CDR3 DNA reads TGTGCCAGTAGTACGCGACAGCGGGCTAATTCACCCCTCCACTTT. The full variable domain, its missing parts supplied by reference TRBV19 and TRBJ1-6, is DGGITQSPKYLFRKEGQNVTLSCEQNLNHDAMYWYRQDPGQGLRLIYYSQIVNDFQKGDIAEGYSVSREKKESFPLTVTSAQKNPTAFYLCASSTRQRANSPLHFGNGTRLTVT.

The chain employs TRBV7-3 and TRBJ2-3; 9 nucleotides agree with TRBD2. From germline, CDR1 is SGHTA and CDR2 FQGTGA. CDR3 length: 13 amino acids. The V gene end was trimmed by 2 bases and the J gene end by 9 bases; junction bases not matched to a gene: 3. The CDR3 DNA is TGTGCCAGCAGCTTAGGGACTAGCTCAACGCAGTATTTT. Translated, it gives CASSLGTSSTQYF. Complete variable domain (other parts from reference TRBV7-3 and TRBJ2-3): GAGVSQTPSNKVTEKGKYVELRCDPISGHTALYWYRQSLGQGPEFLIYFQGTGAADDSGLPNDRFFAVRPEGSVSTLKIQRTERGDSAVYLCASSLGTSSTQYFGPGTRLTVL.

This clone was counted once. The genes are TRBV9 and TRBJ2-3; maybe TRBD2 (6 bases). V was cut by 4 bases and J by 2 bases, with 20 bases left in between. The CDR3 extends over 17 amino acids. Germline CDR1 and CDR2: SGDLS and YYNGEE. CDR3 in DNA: TGTGCCAGCAGCTTACTTCCGGGAGAGGGGCCCACAGATACGCAGTATTTT. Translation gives CASSLLPGEGPTDTQYF. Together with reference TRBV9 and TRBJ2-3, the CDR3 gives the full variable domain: DSGVTQTPKHLITATGQRVTLRCSPRSGDLSVYWYQQSLDQGLQFLIQYYNGEERAKGNILERFSAQQFPDLHSELNLSSLELGDSALYFCASSLLPGEGPTDTQYFGPGTRLTVL.

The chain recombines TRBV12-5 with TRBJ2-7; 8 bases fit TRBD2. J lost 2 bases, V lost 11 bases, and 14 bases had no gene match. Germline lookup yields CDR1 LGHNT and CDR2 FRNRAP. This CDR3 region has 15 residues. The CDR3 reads CASSPGGGTPYEQYV. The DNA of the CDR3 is TGTGCTTCCTCCCCCGGGGGGGGTACCCCCTACGAGCAGTACGTC.

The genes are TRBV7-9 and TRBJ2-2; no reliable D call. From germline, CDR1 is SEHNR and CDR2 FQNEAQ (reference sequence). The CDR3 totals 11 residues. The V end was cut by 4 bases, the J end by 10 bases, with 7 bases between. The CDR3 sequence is CASSSRPELFF. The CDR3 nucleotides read TGTGCCAGCAGCTCCCGCCCGGAGCTGTTTTTT.

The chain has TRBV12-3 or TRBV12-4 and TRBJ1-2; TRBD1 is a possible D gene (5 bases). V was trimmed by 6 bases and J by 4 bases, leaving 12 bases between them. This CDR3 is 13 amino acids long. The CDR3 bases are TGTGCCAGCAGCCCATCCGGGACCTATGGCTACACCTTC. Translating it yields CASSPSGTYGYTF.

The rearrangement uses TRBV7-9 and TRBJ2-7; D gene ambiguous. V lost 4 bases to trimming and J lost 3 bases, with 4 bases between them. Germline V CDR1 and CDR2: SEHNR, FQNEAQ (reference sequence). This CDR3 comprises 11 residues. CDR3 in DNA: TGTGCCAGCAGCTCTAACTACGAGCAGTACTTC. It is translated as CASSSNYEQYF.

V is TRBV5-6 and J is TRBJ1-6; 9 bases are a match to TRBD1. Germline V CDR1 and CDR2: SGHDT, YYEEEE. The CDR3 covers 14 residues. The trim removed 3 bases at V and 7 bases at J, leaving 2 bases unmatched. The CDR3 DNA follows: TGTGCCAGCAGCTCGGACAGGGGAAATTCACCCCTCCACTTT. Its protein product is CASSSDRGNSPLHF.

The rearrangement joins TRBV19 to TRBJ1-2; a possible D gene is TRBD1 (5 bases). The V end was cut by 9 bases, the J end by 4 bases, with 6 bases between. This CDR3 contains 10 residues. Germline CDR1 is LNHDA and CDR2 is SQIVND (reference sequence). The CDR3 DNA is TGTGCCAGGACAGTCTATGGCTACACCTTC. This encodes CARTVYGYTF. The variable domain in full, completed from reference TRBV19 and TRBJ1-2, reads DGGITQSPKYLFRKEGQNVTLSCEQNLNHDAMYWYRQDPGQGLRLIYYSQIVNDFQKGDIAEGYSVSREKKESFPLTVTSAQKNPTAFYLCARTVYGYTFGSGTRLTVV.